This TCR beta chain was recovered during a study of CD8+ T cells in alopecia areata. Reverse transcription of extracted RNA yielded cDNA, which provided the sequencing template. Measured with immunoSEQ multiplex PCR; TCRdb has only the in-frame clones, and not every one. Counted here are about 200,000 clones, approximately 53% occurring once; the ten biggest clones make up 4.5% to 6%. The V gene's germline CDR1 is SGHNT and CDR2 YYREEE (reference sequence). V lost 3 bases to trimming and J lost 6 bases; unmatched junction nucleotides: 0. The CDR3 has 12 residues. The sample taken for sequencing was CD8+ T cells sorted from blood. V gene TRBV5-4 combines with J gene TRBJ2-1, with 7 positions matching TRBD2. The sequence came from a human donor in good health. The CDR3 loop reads CASSWGGNEQFF. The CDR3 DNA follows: TGTGCCAGCAGCTGGGGGGGCAATGAGCAGTTCTTC.